This T cell receptor (beta chain) was recovered during a study of metastatic and nonmetastatic thyroid tumors. Study details: Repertoires were compared across blood and tumor or nodule tissue from malignant and benign thyroid patients.

In the source study's methods: A classifier for distant metastasis in papillary thyroid cancer was constructed using CDR3 differences observed across clinicopathological groups. TCRdb re-called the PCR reads via MiXCR. The V and J calls reflect TCRdb's pipeline rather than the authors' work. The sample holds some 18,000 clones, 22% seen once. General study findings and limits: When malignant thyroid tumors were compared with benign nodules, TCR beta diversity was reportedly significantly higher in the malignant tumors. This held in both blood and tumor samples.

Germline V lookup: CDR1 MNHNY, CDR2 SVGAGI (reference sequence). J was trimmed by 1 base and V by 1 base; bases with no gene match: 8. This CDR3 contains 18 residues. Comments on this clone: Its antigen remains unknown.

Among the patients, none had received any treatment before thyroid surgery. Input material: tumor tissue. This sequence originates from a male donor with papillary thyroid cancer or a benign thyroid nodule (not recorded which). Some clones in this sample may be carry-over from other donors' samples. The chain has TRBV6-6 and TRBJ1-2, with TRBD1 identical over 11 bases. CDR3 sequence reads: CASSYYLWGQGVNYGYTF. The CDR3 coding sequence is TGTGCCAGCAGTTACTACCTGTGGGGACAGGGGGTTAACTATGGCTACACCTTC.